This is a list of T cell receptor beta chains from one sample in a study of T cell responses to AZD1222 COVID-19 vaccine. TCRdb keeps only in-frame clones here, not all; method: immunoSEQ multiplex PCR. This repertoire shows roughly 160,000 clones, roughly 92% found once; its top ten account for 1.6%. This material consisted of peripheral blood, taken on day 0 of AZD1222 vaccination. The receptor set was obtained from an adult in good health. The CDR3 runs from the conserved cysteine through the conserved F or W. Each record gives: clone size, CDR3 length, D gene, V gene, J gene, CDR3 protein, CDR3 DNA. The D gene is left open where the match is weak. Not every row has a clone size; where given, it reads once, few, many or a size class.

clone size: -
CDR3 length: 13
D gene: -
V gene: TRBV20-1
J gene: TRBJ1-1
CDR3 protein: CSASGRSRGEAFF
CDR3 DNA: TGCAGTGCAAGTGGACGTAGTCGCGGTGAAGCTTTCTTT

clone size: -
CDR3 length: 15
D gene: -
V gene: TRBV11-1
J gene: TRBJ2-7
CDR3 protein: CASSTGQSSSYEQYF
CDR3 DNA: TGTGCCAGCAGCACTGGACAGTCTAGCTCCTACGAGCAGTACTTC

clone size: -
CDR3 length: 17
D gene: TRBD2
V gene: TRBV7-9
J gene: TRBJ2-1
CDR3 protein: CASSLAPAGLAGDEQFF
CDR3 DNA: TGTGCCAGCAGCTTAGCCCCCGCGGGACTAGCGGGAGATGAGCAGTTCTTC

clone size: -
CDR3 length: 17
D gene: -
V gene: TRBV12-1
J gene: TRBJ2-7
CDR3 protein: CASSPQAPTGGYYEQYF
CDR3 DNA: TGTGCCAGCAGCCCGCAGGCGCCGACAGGGGGATACTACGAGCAGTACTTC

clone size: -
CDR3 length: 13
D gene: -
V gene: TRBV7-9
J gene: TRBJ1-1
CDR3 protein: CASSLAGLTEAFF
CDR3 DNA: TGTGCCAGCAGCTTAGCGGGACTCACTGAAGCTTTCTTT

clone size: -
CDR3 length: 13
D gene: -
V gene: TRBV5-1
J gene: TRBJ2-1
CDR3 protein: CASSLVGRNEQFF
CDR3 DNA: TGCGCCAGCAGCTTGGTAGGGCGGAATGAGCAGTTCTTC

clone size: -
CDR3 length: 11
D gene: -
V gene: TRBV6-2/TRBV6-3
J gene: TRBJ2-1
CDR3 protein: CASSQYNEQFF
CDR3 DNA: TGTGCCAGCAGTCAGTACAATGAGCAGTTCTTC

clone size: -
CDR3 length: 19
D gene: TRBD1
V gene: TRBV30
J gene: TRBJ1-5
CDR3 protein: CAWSRERQGARGSNQPQHF
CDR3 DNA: TGTGCCTGGAGTCGGGAAAGACAGGGGGCTCGGGGTAGCAATCAGCCCCAGCATTTT

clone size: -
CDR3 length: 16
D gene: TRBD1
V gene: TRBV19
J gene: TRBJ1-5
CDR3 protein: CASSKGQGISNQPQHF
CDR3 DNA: TGTGCCAGTAGTAAGGGACAGGGAATTAGCAATCAGCCCCAGCATTTT

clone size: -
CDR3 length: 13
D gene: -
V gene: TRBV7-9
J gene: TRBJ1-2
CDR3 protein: CASSSVSEVGYTF
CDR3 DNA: TGTGCCAGCAGCTCCGTCTCAGAGGTTGGCTACACCTTC

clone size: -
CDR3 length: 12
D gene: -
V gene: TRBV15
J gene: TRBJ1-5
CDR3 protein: CASWGGSGPQHF
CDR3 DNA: TGTGCCTCGTGGGGGGGTTCGGGGCCCCAGCATTTT

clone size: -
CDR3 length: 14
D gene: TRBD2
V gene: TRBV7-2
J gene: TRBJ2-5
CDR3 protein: CASSPGTSSKTQYF
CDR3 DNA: TGTGCCAGCAGTCCCGGGACTAGCAGTAAGACCCAGTACTTC

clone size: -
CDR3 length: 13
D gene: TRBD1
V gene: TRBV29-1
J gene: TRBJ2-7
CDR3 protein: CSATGEYSYEQYF
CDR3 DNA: TGCAGCGCTACAGGGGAGTACTCCTACGAGCAGTACTTC

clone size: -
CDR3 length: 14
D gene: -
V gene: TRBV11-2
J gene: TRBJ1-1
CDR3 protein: CASSLVGAGTEAFF
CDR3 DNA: TGTGCCAGCAGCTTAGTAGGGGCGGGCACTGAAGCTTTCTTT

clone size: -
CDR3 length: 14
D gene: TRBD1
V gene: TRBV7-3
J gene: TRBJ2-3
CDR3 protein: CASSQEGAPDTQYF
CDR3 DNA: TGTGCCAGCAGCCAAGAGGGGGCCCCCGATACGCAGTATTTT

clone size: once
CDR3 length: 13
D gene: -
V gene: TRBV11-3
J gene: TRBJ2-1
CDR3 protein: CASSLGGGNEQFF
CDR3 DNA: TGTGCCAGCAGCTTAGGTGGCGGGAATGAGCAGTTCTTC

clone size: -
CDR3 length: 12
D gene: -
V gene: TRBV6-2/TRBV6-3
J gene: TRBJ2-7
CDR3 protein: CASSYRPYEQYF
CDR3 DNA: TGTGCCAGCAGTTACCGTCCCTACGAGCAGTACTTC

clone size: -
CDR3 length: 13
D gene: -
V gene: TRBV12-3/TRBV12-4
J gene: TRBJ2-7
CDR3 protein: CASSLSGSYEQYF
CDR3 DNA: TGTGCCAGCAGTTTGTCAGGGTCCTACGAGCAGTACTTC

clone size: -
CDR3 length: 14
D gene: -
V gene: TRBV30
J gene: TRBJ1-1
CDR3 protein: CAWRGDPLGPEAFF
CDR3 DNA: TGTGCCTGGAGGGGGGACCCTTTGGGCCCTGAAGCTTTCTTT

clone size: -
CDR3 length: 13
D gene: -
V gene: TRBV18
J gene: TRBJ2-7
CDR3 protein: CASSPVQDYEQYF
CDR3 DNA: TGTGCCAGCTCTCCAGTCCAGGACTACGAGCAGTACTTC

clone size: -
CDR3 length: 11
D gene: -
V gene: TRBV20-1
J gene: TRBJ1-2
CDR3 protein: CSARQPYGYTF
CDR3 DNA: TGCAGTGCTAGACAGCCCTATGGCTACACCTTC

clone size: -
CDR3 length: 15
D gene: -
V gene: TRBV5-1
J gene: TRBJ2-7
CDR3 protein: CASSFGEVGAYEQYF
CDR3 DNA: TGCGCCAGCAGCTTCGGGGAAGTTGGGGCCTACGAGCAGTACTTC

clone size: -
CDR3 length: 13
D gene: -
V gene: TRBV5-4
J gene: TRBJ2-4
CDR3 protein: CASSSTPTNIQYF
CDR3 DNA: TGTGCCAGCAGCTCCACACCCACAAACATTCAGTACTTC

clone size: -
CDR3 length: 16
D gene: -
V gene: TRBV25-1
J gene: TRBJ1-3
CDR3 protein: CASSESGSRLGNTIYF
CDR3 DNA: TGTGCCAGCAGTGAATCTGGGTCGAGACTTGGAAACACCATATATTTT

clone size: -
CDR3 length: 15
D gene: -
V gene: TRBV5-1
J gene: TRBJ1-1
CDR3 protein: CASSLGSTGNTEAFF
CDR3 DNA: TGCGCCAGCAGCTTGGGGTCGACGGGGAACACTGAAGCTTTCTTT

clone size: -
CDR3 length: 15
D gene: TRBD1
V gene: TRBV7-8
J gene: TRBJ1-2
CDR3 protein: CASSRQGSRQDGYTF
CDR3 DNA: TGTGCCAGCAGCCGACAGGGATCAAGGCAGGATGGCTACACCTTC

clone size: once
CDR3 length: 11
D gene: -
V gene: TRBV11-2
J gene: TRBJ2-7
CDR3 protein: CASSLVGEQYF
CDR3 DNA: TGTGCCAGCAGCTTAGTTGGGGAGCAGTACTTC

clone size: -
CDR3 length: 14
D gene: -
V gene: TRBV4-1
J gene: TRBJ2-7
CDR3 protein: CASSQVRATYEQYF
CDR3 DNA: TGCGCCAGCAGCCAAGTCAGGGCCACCTACGAGCAGTACTTC

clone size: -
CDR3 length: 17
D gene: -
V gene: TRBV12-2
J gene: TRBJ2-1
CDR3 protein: CASRLGRDTSSYNEQFF
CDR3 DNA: TGTGCAAGTCGCTTAGGGCGGGACACCAGCTCCTACAATGAGCAGTTCTTC

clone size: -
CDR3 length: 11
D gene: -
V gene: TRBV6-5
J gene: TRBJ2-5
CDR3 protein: CASSYRETQYF
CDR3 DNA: TGTGCCAGCAGTTATAGGGAGACCCAGTACTTC

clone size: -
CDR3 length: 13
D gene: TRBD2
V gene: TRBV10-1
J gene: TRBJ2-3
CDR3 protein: CASSRDYTDTQYF
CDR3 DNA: TGCGCCAGCAGTCGGGACTACACAGATACGCAGTATTTT

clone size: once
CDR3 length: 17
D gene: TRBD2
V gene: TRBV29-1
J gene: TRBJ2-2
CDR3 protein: CSVLPQTSGAGTGELFF
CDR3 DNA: TGCAGCGTTTTGCCCCAGACTAGCGGAGCGGGGACCGGGGAGCTGTTTTTT

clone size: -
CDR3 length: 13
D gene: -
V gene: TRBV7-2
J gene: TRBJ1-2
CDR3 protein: CASSLSGFYGYTF
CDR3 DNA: TGTGCCAGCAGCTTATCAGGTTTTTATGGCTACACCTTC

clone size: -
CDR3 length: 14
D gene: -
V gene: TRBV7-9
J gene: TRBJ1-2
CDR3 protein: CASSLAGTGYGYTF
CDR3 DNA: TGTGCCAGCAGCTTAGCGGGGACGGGCTATGGCTACACCTTC

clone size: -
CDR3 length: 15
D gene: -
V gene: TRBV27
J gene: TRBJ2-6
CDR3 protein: CASRPLASGANVLTF
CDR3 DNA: TGTGCCAGCAGGCCACTGGCCTCTGGGGCCAACGTCCTGACTTTC

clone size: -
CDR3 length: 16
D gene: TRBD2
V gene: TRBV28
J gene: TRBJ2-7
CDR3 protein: CASSSIGRLRFYEQYF
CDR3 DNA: TGTGCCAGCAGTTCGATCGGGAGGCTCCGTTTCTACGAGCAGTACTTC

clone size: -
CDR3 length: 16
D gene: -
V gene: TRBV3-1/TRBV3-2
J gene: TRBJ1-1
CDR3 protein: CASSDRALGSRTEAFF
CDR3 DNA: TGTGCCAGCAGCGACCGAGCCTTAGGGTCTCGCACTGAAGCTTTCTTT

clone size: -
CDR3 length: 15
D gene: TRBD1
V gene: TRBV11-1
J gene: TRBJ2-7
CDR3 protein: CASSPRQGSSYEQYF
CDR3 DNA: TGTGCCAGCAGCCCCCGACAGGGGTCATCCTACGAGCAGTACTTC

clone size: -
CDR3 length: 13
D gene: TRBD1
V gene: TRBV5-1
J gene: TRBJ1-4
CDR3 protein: CASALSQGGKLFF
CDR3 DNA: TGCGCCAGCGCACTTTCACAGGGGGGAAAACTGTTTTTT

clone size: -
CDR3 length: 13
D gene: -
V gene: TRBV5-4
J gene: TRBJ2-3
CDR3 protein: CASSSLAADTQYF
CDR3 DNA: TGTGCCAGCAGCTCCCTTGCTGCAGATACGCAGTATTTT

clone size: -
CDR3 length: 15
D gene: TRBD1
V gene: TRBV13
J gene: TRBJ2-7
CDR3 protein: CASSPGTGEGHEQYF
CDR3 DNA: TGTGCCAGCAGCCCCGGGACAGGGGAGGGCCACGAGCAGTACTTC

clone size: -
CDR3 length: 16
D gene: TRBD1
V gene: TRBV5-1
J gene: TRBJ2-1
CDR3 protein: CASSPDGQGSYNEQFF
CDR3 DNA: TGCGCCAGCAGCCCGGATGGACAGGGGTCCTACAATGAGCAGTTCTTC

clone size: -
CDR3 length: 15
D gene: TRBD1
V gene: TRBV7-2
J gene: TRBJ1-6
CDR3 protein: CASSLPGQVNSPLHF
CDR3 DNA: TGTGCCAGCAGCCTACCGGGACAGGTTAATTCACCCCTCCACTTT

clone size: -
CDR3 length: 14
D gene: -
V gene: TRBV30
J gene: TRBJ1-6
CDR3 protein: CAWSRGQHNSPLHF
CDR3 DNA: TGTGCCTGGAGTAGGGGACAACATAATTCACCCCTCCACTTT

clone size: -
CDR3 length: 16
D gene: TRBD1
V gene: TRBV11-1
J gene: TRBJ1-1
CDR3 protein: CASSLGQTNGALKAFF
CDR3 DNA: TGTGCCAGCAGCTTGGGACAGACAAACGGGGCTCTGAAAGCTTTCTTT

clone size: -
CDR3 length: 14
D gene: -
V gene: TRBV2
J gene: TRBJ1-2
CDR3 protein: CASSPPGRNYGYTF
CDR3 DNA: TGTGCCAGCAGTCCCCCGGGACGGAACTATGGCTACACCTTC

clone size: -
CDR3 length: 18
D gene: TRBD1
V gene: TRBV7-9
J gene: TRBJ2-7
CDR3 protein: CASSLVGGTGGDRYEQYF
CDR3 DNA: TGTGCCAGCAGCCTAGTGGGTGGGACAGGGGGCGATCGGTACGAGCAGTACTTC

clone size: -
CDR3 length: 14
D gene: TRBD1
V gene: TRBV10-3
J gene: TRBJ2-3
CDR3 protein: CAISRQGLTDTQYF
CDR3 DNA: TGTGCCATCAGTAGACAGGGGCTGACAGATACGCAGTATTTT

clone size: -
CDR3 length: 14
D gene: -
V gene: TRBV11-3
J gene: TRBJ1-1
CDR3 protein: CASSPFQGSTEAFF
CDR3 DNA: TGTGCCAGCAGCCCTTTTCAGGGGAGCACTGAAGCTTTCTTT

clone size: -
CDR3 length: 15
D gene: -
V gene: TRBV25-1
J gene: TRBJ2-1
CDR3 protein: CASSVQGATYNEQFF
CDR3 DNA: TGTGCCAGCAGTGTACAAGGGGCCACCTACAATGAGCAGTTCTTC